This paragraph reports one T cell receptor (beta chain). These data originate in a study of response to subunit inactivated influenza vaccine. One entry per CDR3 protein, called by TCRdb with MiXCR from the RT-PCR reads. The repertoire holds roughly 710,000 distinct CDR3 sequences, with roughly 15% as singletons. The CDR3 consists of 15 residues. Trimming shortened V by 4 bases and J by 1 base, and 17 bases separated the two germline ends. Per the germline V gene, CDR1 is DFQATT and CDR2 is SNEGSKA (reference sequence). The sample in question was PBMCs from blood, obtained roughly 15 days before vaccination. The source is a man aged 50-59 years who received an inactivated influenza vaccine. The chain couples TRBV20-1 to TRBJ2-7; TRBD2 might be the D (5 bases). The CDR3 nucleotides read TGCAGTGCTATCTGGGCTAGCACTCCTTCCTACGAGCAGTACTTC. Translating gives CSAIWASTPSYEQYF.